This TCR beta chain was observed in a study of blood T cell repertoires in COVID-19. The wider study: COVID-19 samples from acute and convalescent phases originated in the United States, Italy and Spain. PBMCs, B-cell-depleted T cells, or T cells provided the cDNA or gDNA that made up the material.

The CDR3 runs 16 residues. In germline, CDR1 is SEHNR, CDR2 FQNEAQ (reference sequence). The V gene lost 5 bases and the J gene lost 2 bases, with 17 bases spanning the gap. As processed by the authors: Nucleated cell number was recorded as an estimate derived from reference gene primer amplification. Produced via immunoSEQ multiplex PCR; TCRdb's table is partial and in-frame only. V and J calls and clone size are those listed in that table; D and trimming were worked out from the DNA. Among a few hundred thousand clones, around 89% were seen once, and the ten largest hold 4%. Sequenced: peripheral blood. V and J are TRBV7-9 and TRBJ2-3; possible D gene TRBD2, 5 bases. The sequence was collected from a man aged 60-69 years who had recovered from COVID-19. In nucleotides, the CDR3 is TGTGCCAGCAGCCCCCCGGGATCAAGAACCACAGATACGCAGTATTTT. Protein product: CASSPPGSRTTDTQYF.